A single sample gave rise to the 7 T cell receptor beta chains below, sequenced in a study of cytomegalovirus exposure and HLA in healthy donors. With 60 Vbeta and 13 Jbeta primers, the PCR was carried out. The assay was immunoSEQ multiplex PCR, and TCRdb's table has in-frame clones only and misses some. This table holds approximately 150,000 clones, around 68% found once. Sequences were obtained from PBMCs. The receptors originated from a man aged 45 to 65 in good health and CMV-seronegative.

The genes are TRBV9 and TRBJ2-3, with a possible D match to TRBD1 (6 bases). Deletions cut 5 bases from V and 7 bases from J, with 14 bases between. The CDR3 loop spans 13 amino acids. CDR1 and CDR2 (germline): SGDLS, YYNGEE. CDR3 sequence reads: CASRAPGAHTQYF. DNA of the CDR3: TGTGCCAGCAGAGCCCCAGGGGCGCATACGCAGTATTTT.

The gene calls are TRBV5-6 and TRBJ2-7, with TRBD1 as a possible D gene (6 bases). The germline gives CDR1 SGHDT, CDR2 YYEEEE. The CDR3 has 13 residues. Trimming shortened V by 3 bases and J by 1 base, and 8 bases separated the two germline ends. CDR3 sequence (DNA): TGTGCCAGCAGCTCCACAGGGTCCTACGAGCAGTACTTC. As protein: CASSSTGSYEQYF. The full variable domain, completed using reference TRBV5-6 and TRBJ2-7, is DAGVTQSPTHLIKTRGQQVTLRCSPKSGHDTVSWYQQALGQGPQFIFQYYEEEERQRGNFPDRFSGHQFPNYSSELNVNALLLGDSALYLCASSSTGSYEQYFGPGTRLTVT.

The chain recombines TRBV27 with TRBJ2-2; D is unclear. V was cut by 6 bases and J by 0 bases, with 14 bases left in between. Germline V gene sequence: CDR1 MNHEY, CDR2 SMNVEV (reference sequence). The CDR3 has 16 residues. CDR3 sequence (DNA): TGTGCCAGCAGACCCCCGGAGCGTACGAACACCGGGGAGCTGTTTTTT. The encoded protein is CASRPPERTNTGELFF.

The CDR3 coding sequence is TGTGCCAGCAGTTTCAGGACAGGGATTAATGAAAAACTGTTTTTT. It yields the protein CASSFRTGINEKLFF. The V and J genes are TRBV2 and TRBJ1-4, with 8 bases lining up with TRBD1. Trimming cost V 5 bases and J 4 bases; bases outside gene matches: 6. This CDR3 has 15 amino acids. Germline CDR1 is SNHLY and CDR2 is FYNNEI.

The CDR3 sequence is CASSQAGGTAYEQYF. The CDR3 bases are TGTGCCAGCAGCCAAGCCGGGGGGACGGCTTACGAGCAGTACTTC. V and J are TRBV4-2 and TRBJ2-7; TRBD2 matches 7 bases. V was clipped by 1 base and J by 4 bases; unmatched bases: 7. This CDR3 contains 15 residues. Germline CDR1 is LGHNA and CDR2 is YNFKEQ.

This clone was seen a single time. The gene calls are TRBV5-4 and TRBJ2-1; 8 bases are shared with TRBD2. V gave up 1 base and J gave up 9 bases; unmatched junction bases: 9. The length of the CDR3 is 15 residues. Germline assignment: CDR1 SGHNT and CDR2 YYREEE (reference sequence). In nucleotides, the CDR3 is TGTGCCAGCAGCTTGTCAGCGGGGGCTGGGAGTGAGCAGTTCTTC. Protein product: CASSLSAGAGSEQFF.

This clone was detected only a few times. This chain uses TRBV7-9 with TRBJ1-2; no reliable D call. This CDR3 contains 17 residues. The germline V gene has CDR1 SEHNR and CDR2 FQNEAQ (reference sequence). V was clipped by 2 bases and J by 3 bases, with 19 bases between them. In DNA, the CDR3 is TGTGCCAGCAGCTTACCTCGAAGTACATATGCTGACTATGGCTACACCTTC. This codes for CASSLPRSTYADYGYTF. Combining the CDR3 with reference TRBV7-9 and TRBJ1-2 gives the whole variable domain DTGVSQNPRHKITKRGQNVTFRCDPISEHNRLYWYRQTLGQGPEFLTYFQNEAQLEKSRLLSDRFSAERPKGSFSTLEIQRTEQGDSAMYLCASSLPRSTYADYGYTFGSGTRLTVV.